The sequence of this TCR beta chain was determined in a study of identifying expanded T cells in peripheral blood (dated by TCRdb to between 2017 and 2020). Background on the whole study: Technical replicates were generated by sequencing separate aliquots of the same genomic DNA pool, with four replicates compared pairwise.

Germline trimming: 0 bases from V, 2 bases from J; junction bases outside gene matches: 1. The CDR3 runs 14 residues from the cysteine to the phenylalanine. Solely the CDR3 DNA is kept, with 42 bases framed from the first base. CDR1 and CDR2 were assigned from the germline V gene (reference sequence) as SGHNT and YYREEE. As to this clone: Its antigen has not been determined. Within one base of it there is no much larger clone, and no base qualities were kept.

During the collection period, no immune events, such as infections, were documented for the healthy donors. To calibrate time-dependent variance in a beta-binomial model of T-cell clone differential abundance, blood repertoires from healthy donors were used as a training cohort. The training cohort comprised approximately ten healthy donors, 3 female and 7 male. An age range of roughly 29 to 65 years, with an average of approximately 43 years, was recorded for the donors. Whole blood was collected from each healthy donor at three time points spaced roughly two weeks apart and obtained from a commercial supplier. Genomic DNA was extracted from unsorted whole blood for immunosequencing. The immunoSEQ Assay, which uses bias-controlled multiplex PCR amplification of genomic DNA, was used to profile TCRbeta CDR3 regions. On the study's bioinformatics: The absolute abundance of each unique TCRbeta CDR3 region was quantified after sequences were collapsed and filtered. Two models were used to test differential abundance: a binomial model (Fisher-equivalent) and a beta-binomial model that adds time-dependent variance fitted from healthy donors. Clones with fewer than 5 combined templates were removed, and a clone was called differentially abundant if the clone's Benjamini-Hochberg FDR was below 0.01. Beta-binomial variance was modeled as a function of total template count across the two samples using the form v = (b*log(k)+a)^2. Drawn from immuneACCESS, this table holds only the in-frame rearrangements with V and J called that TCRdb kept. Clones are partly lost; checked studies trace under half to an unresolved V gene and leave the rest unexplained. The V and J calls and clone size are taken from that table; D and trimming were inferred from the DNA. For this sample there are about 86,000 clones; approximately 91% appear just once. 5.5% to 6% of the sample is in the top ten clones.

Findings and caveats that apply to the study as a whole: The binomial model flagged 0.9 to 1.5 differentially abundant clones between technical replicates, compared with about 16 over about two weeks and about 20 over around four weeks. For all healthy donors, the variance in clone template counts between roughly 2-week samples rose significantly as total template count increased. The authors expected biological variance in healthy repertoires might increase further over much longer intervals such as months to years. Both the number of clones called differentially abundant and the false-positive rate were significantly reduced by the beta-binomial model across all healthy-donor time intervals.

Sequencing used blood. The V and J segments used are TRBV5-4 and TRBJ2-7; 8 junctional bases match TRBD2. The clonotype comes from a person between 18 and 75 years old in good health. CDR3 reads: CASSLVGGAYEQYF. The DNA sequence reads TGTGCCAGCAGCTTGGTCGGGGGGGCCTACGAGCAGTACTTC.